This T cell receptor (beta chain) came from a study of molecular identifiers for immune sequencing clone quantification. Input for naive CD8 libraries was about 18,000 to 1,100,000 sorted cells; the RNA fraction used was 10%, 30% or 50%. V was pared by 4 bases and J by 3 bases, with 15 bases between. This CDR3 region has 15 residues. CDR1 and CDR2 (germline): SGHVS, FQNEAQ. TCRdb re-derived calls from the PCR reads in MiXCR, one entry per CDR3 protein. The sample holds tens of thousands of distinct CDR3 sequences; about 20% are singletons and the top ten take 0.9% to 1.2%. This clonotype turned up a few times. Since a much larger clone is just one base distant, this may be a read error.

Sequencing used naive CD8+ T cells from blood, with Jurkat cell RNA spiked in. Regarding subset: FACS-sorted CD8+CD4-CCR7+CD45RA+ naive T cells. This chain joins TRBV7-8 and TRBJ2-5, with D unclear. This receptor was obtained from a human donor in good health. Some libraries in this study had Jurkat cell RNA spiked in. CDR3 sequence reads: CASSWTCRSEETQYF. The CDR3 DNA sequence: TGTGCCAGCAGCTGGACCTGTAGGTCGGAAGAGACCCAGTACTTC.